This T cell receptor beta chain was sequenced during a study of siplizumab effects on memory and regulatory T cells (dated by TCRdb to between 2018 and 2021). Study-level background: The study looked at the effect of siplizumab, an anti-CD2 antibody, on alloreactive T-cell subsets in allogeneic mixed lymphocyte reactions made from human PBMCs.

Sorted unstimulated T cells and proliferating T cells recovered from mixed lymphocyte reactions were subjected to TCRbeta CDR3 sequencing. Fresh whole blood from roughly ten HLA-typed healthy donors was used to isolate PBMCs. About this clone itself: Its cognate antigen has yet to be identified. Qualities for individual bases were not recorded, and no much larger clone is one base off.

The library was built by means of the immunoSEQ multiplex PCR assay. About 10^5 TCR templates per sample were assayed by the deep sequencing platform. Genomic DNA extracted from sorted T cells was used for TCRbeta CDR3 sequencing. The study's own analysis went as follows. The R programming language was used for clonal analysis of TCRbeta CDR3 data. Alloreactive CD4+ and CD8+ clones were defined by comparing unstimulated samples with post-reaction CFSE-low samples. Regulatory or non-regulatory origin of alloreactive CD4+ clones was assigned by matching sequences to the sorted unstimulated Treg and non-Treg repertoires. TCRdb carries this immuneACCESS record with in-frame sequences only. Its versions omit some clonotypes, under half of them owing to an unresolved V gene in the studies checked, with the rest unexplained. That table supplies the V and J calls and clone size; D and trimming were determined from the DNA. Here the sample has about 50,000 clones; nearly 95% occur a single time. The ten largest clones add up to approximately 17% of the sample.

The CDR3 measures 13 amino acids from cysteine to phenylalanine. Only the CDR3 DNA is retained, 39 bases long and in frame from the first base. The germline V gene (reference sequence) supplies CDR1 LNHNV and CDR2 YYDKDF. The junction shows trimming of 0 bases on V and 15 bases on J, plus 15 bases between the germline ends. Beyond this particular receptor, the publication reports: Siplizumab significantly reduced the cumulative frequency of alloreactive sequences traceable to unstimulated CD4+ memory T cells. Compared with memory T cells, unstimulated naive T cells appeared more diverse, and naive cells seemed to make a substantial contribution to the alloresponse. Among mappable alloreactive CD4+ clones, the Treg-derived fraction averaged around 70% with siplizumab versus around 29% in control reactions. Because sequences at frequencies below about 10^-5 were poorly captured, only a minor fraction of alloreactive clones could be mapped back to unstimulated subsets. Whether proliferating Tregs from siplizumab cultures actually had suppressive function was not functionally confirmed. A naive or memory phenotype could not be assigned to roughly 75-96% of proliferating CD4+ or CD8+ clones.

The origin of this receptor is a human donor in good health. The V and J segments used are TRBV15 and TRBJ2-1, and the D gene may be TRBD2, 6 bases matching. Sequences were obtained from CD8+ T cells sorted from blood. The encoded CDR3 is CATSREKGPGGFF. The nucleotide sequence reads as follows: TGTGCCACCAGCAGAGAAAAGGGCCCCGGGGGGTTCTTC. Where the CDR3 stops, the reference TRBV15 and TRBJ2-1 genes take over; the full variable domain is DAMVIQNPRYQVTQFGKPVTLSCSQTLNHNVMYWYQQKSSQAPKLLFHYYDKDFNNEADTPDNFQSRRPNTSFCFLDIRSPGLGDTAMYLCATSREKGPGGFFGPGTRLTVL.